What follows are 14 T cell receptor beta chains derived from one specimen sequenced in a study of blood T cell repertoires in COVID-19. The protocol was immunoSEQ multiplex PCR, while the TCRdb copy is restricted to in-frame clones and leaves out a portion. The table has about 230,000 clones, approximately 80% seen once. Sequencing was carried out using peripheral blood. Receptors originate from a woman aged 45-59 years with acute or convalescent COVID-19.

This rearrangement joins TRBV2 to TRBJ2-5, with 11 bases lining up with TRBD1. The V gene end was trimmed by 3 bases and the J gene end by 4 bases; junction bases not matched to a gene: 7. The germline CDR1 and CDR2 sequences are SNHLY and FYNNEI. The CDR3 runs 16 residues. The CDR3 DNA is TGTGCCAGCAGTGACTTCGGACAGGGGGCCGGAGAGACCCAGTACTTC. Translated, it gives CASSDFGQGAGETQYF.

The V call is TRBV30, the J call TRBJ1-4; the D gene is possibly TRBD1 (6 bases). The V gene's germline CDR1 is GTSNPN and CDR2 SVGIG (reference sequence). V was pared by 1 base and J by 8 bases, with 11 bases between. The CDR3 totals 13 residues. CDR3 loop: CAWSGTAAEKLFF. The CDR3 DNA follows: TGTGCCTGGAGTGGGACAGCCGCGGAAAAACTGTTTTTT.

The chain carries TRBV7-9 and TRBJ2-1; possible D gene TRBD2, 5 bases. The ends were cut back, 4 bases at V and 0 bases at J, with 10 bases in the middle. In germline, CDR1 is SEHNR, CDR2 FQNEAQ (reference sequence). The CDR3 contains 15 residues. The CDR3 spells CASSSDWSSYNEQFF. Here the CDR3 DNA reads TGTGCCAGCAGCTCGGACTGGAGCTCCTACAATGAGCAGTTCTTC.

The rearrangement links TRBV7-2 to TRBJ2-7, with no clear D. Between the trimmed V and J ends, which lost 5 bases and 6 bases, there was a span of 11 bases. From germline, CDR1 is SGHTA and CDR2 FQGNSA. The CDR3 has 12 amino acids. This CDR3 reads CASSQTAGEQYF. The CDR3 DNA reads as TGTGCCAGCAGCCAGACTGCCGGCGAGCAGTACTTC.

This clone was recorded a few times. Other DNA sequences in the sample encode the same CDR3. The chain combines TRBV19 with TRBJ2-1; 10 bases agree with TRBD2. Germline V lookup: CDR1 LNHDA, CDR2 SQIVND (reference sequence). This CDR3 region has 16 residues. J was trimmed by 8 bases and V by 3 bases; bases with no gene match: 10. CDR3 protein: CASSIVASGSMDEQFF. DNA for the CDR3: TGTGCCAGTAGTATCGTGGCTAGCGGGAGTATGGATGAGCAGTTCTTC.

The rearrangement links TRBV3-1 (or the pseudogene TRBV3-2) to TRBJ1-1; the D gene is possibly TRBD1 (6 bases). Germline CDR1 is LGHDT and CDR2 is YNNKEL (reference sequence). The CDR3 runs to 15 residues. Trimming removed 4 bases at V and 0 bases at J, with 12 bases between. The CDR3 DNA is TGTGCCAGCAGCCCCTGGACAGCCTTGAACACTGAAGCTTTCTTT. Protein product: CASSPWTALNTEAFF.

The genes are TRBV6-6 and TRBJ2-3, with TRBD2 identical over 9 bases. Germline loops: CDR1 MNHNY, CDR2 SVGAGI (reference sequence). This CDR3 has 15 residues. The junction had 2 bases not matched to a gene; V was cut back by 0 bases and J by 4 bases. The CDR3 nucleotides read TGTGCCAGCAGTTACTCGCGGGGGGGCGCAGATACGCAGTATTTT. Its translation is CASSYSRGGADTQYF.

The rearrangement links TRBV19 to TRBJ1-5; no clear D. The germline V gene encodes CDR1 LNHDA and CDR2 SQIVND (reference sequence). This CDR3 contains 14 residues. V was clipped by 5 bases and J by 1 base, with 9 bases between them. As DNA, the CDR3 is TGTGCCAGTAGTCCTCAGAAGAGCAATCAGCCCCAGCATTTT. Translation: CASSPQKSNQPQHF.

This rearrangement joins TRBV3-1 (or the pseudogene TRBV3-2) to TRBJ1-6; tentative D call: TRBD1 (6 bases). The V end was cut by 1 base, the J end by 9 bases, with 13 bases between. This CDR3 spans 15 amino acids. Germline V gene data show CDR1 as LGHDT and CDR2 as YNNKEL (reference sequence). The CDR3 DNA reads as TGTGCCAGCAGCCAAGCTCAGGGGCGCGCTTCACCCCTCCACTTT. It translates to CASSQAQGRASPLHF.

The chain employs TRBV6-1 and TRBJ1-2; D remains unclear. V was clipped by 1 base and J by 1 base, with 4 bases between them. The CDR3 has 13 amino acids. Germline CDR1 MNHNS, CDR2 SASEGT. The CDR3 reads CASSEVLNYGYTF. Written as DNA, the CDR3 is TGTGCCAGCAGTGAAGTCCTTAACTATGGCTACACCTTC.

This chain joins TRBV6-5 and TRBJ1-5; TRBD1 might be the D (6 bases). Germline V gives CDR1 MNHEY, CDR2 SVGAGI. CDR3 size: 13 residues. Trimming took 7 bases from V and 7 from J, leaving 14 bases between them. In DNA, the CDR3 is TGTGCCAGCACCTCAGGGGCTGGCCAGCCCCAGCATTTT. Amino acids: CASTSGAGQPQHF.

The chain links TRBV4-1 to TRBJ1-5; 7 bases line up with TRBD1. Trimming cost V 4 bases and J 6 bases; bases outside gene matches: 15. Germline V gene sequence: CDR1 MGHRA, CDR2 YSYEKL. The CDR3 spans 17 residues. The CDR3 nucleotides are TGCGCCAGCAGCCGAGGACCGGAACAGGGGCTTGTTCAGCCCCAGCATTTT. It yields the protein CASSRGPEQGLVQPQHF.

The rearrangement links TRBV7-2 to TRBJ1-2; D gene uncertain. The CDR3 loop spans 13 amino acids. The V end lost 1 base, the J end lost 7 bases, and 10 bases lay between the germline ends. Per the germline V gene, CDR1 is SGHTA and CDR2 is FQGNSA. The CDR3: CASSLGDVRGYTF. The CDR3 DNA reads as TGTGCCAGCAGCTTAGGAGATGTTCGTGGCTACACCTTC.

This sequence joins TRBV6-5 and TRBJ2-1, with D possibly TRBD2 on 6 matching bases. This CDR3 comprises 13 residues. The V end lost 0 bases, the J end lost 10 bases, and 10 bases lay between the germline ends. Per germline, CDR1 MNHEY and CDR2 SVGAGI. In DNA, the CDR3 is TGTGCCAGCAGTTACTCAAGCGGGCTAGAGCAGTTCTTC. Its protein is CASSYSSGLEQFF.